The T cell receptor (beta chain) described here comes from a study of shared clonotypes between healthy human individuals. Broader study findings: Memory subsets had estimated richness that was generally smaller than that of naive subsets.

Germline-derived CDR1 and CDR2 are SGHNT and YYREEE (reference sequence). Trimming cost V 3 bases and J 9 bases; bases outside gene matches: 4. The CDR3 is made up of 12 amino acids. Caucasian adults living in Nashville, Tennessee, provided all samples. CD4+ cells were split into CD45RA+ naive and CD45RA-negative memory subsets. Here immunoSEQ multiplex PCR was the method, and the copy in TCRdb shows in-frame clones only, minus some. This table has more than 1,200,000 clones, approximately 98.5% appearing once. A remark on this clone: No antigen is known for it.

The sequencing input was naive CD4+ T cells sorted from blood. Indicated subset: CD45RA+ positively selected. The origin of this receptor is a young man in good health. The chain employs TRBV5-4 and TRBJ2-7; 9 positions agree with TRBD1. The CDR3 DNA sequence: TGTGCCAGCAGCTCCGGGACAGGGATGCAGTACTTC. Translated, it gives CASSSGTGMQYF.